Ten or more counts support the clone carrying this TCR beta chain. Its antigen is not identified. The data belong to a study of CD8 T cells in ankylosing spondylitis. Overall study findings and caveats: Characteristic, it appeared, of ankylosing spondylitis blood was a TCR beta motif of eight highly homologous variants. Past research had described some motif variants in reactive arthritis synovial fluid and blood. Reported data indicate significant enrichment of disease-linked clones within matched ankylosing spondylitis synovial fluid.

Library preparation for TCR beta used quantitative 5'-RACE with molecular barcodes. Each CDR3 protein gets one entry after TCRdb re-called the 5' RACE reads with MiXCR. This table has roughly 250,000 distinct CDR3 sequences, less than 10% appearing once. This sequence originates from a male donor with ankylosing spondylitis or in good health (not recorded which). What was sequenced was blood, either unsorted or a sorted T cell fraction (not recorded which).

The CDR3 spells CASSLSDRGVNTEAFF. CDR3 in DNA: TGTGCCAGCAGCTTGTCGGACAGGGGGGTTAACACTGAAGCTTTCTTT. This chain connects TRBV5-5 to TRBJ1-1; 10 bases are shared with TRBD1. Unmatched junction bases numbered 5, after V lost 1 base and J lost 2 bases. The CDR3 is 16 amino acids. The germline V gene encodes CDR1 SGHKS and CDR2 YYEKEE (reference sequence).